The 30 T cell receptor beta chains given below trace back to one sample, sequenced in a study of blood T cell repertoires in COVID-19. TCRdb keeps only in-frame clones here, not all; method: immunoSEQ multiplex PCR. This sample carries tens of thousands of clones, roughly 83% of them seen once, and the ten largest clones take approximately 25%. The sequenced sample consisted of peripheral blood. The receptors were sampled from a human donor with active COVID-19. The donor label of this sample is uncertain.

The chain is built from TRBV4-2 and TRBJ2-3; D ambiguous. Looked up from germline, CDR1 is LGHNA and CDR2 is YNFKEQ. The CDR3 is 13 residues long. Trimming pared 1 base from V and 9 bases from J, leaving 11 bases between. CDR3 sequence: CASSQGGITTQYF. In DNA, the CDR3 is TGTGCCAGCAGCCAAGGCGGTATAACCACGCAGTATTTT.

V and J are TRBV5-4 and TRBJ2-5, with 11 bases fitting TRBD2. The CDR3 runs to 14 residues. Trimming removed 3 bases from V and 4 bases from J; junction bases left unmatched: 2. Germline-derived CDR1 and CDR2 are SGHNT and YYREEE (reference sequence). The CDR3 region is CASSSLAGVETQYF. In DNA form, the CDR3 reads TGTGCCAGCAGCTCACTAGCGGGAGTAGAGACCCAGTACTTC.

This sequence joins TRBV15 and TRBJ2-5; 7 nucleotides align to TRBD2. V lost 4 bases and J lost 4; bases outside the gene matches: 3. CDR1 and CDR2 (germline): LNHNV, YYDKDF (reference sequence). This CDR3 contains 13 residues. CDR3: CATSIWGGETQYF. In DNA form, the CDR3 reads TGTGCCACCAGCATTTGGGGGGGAGAGACCCAGTACTTC.

The chain employs TRBV11-1 and TRBJ2-1; 10 bases match TRBD2. Per the germline V gene, CDR1 is SGHAT and CDR2 is FQDESV (reference sequence). The CDR3 has 16 amino acids. The V gene end was trimmed by 5 bases and the J gene end by 4 bases; junction bases not matched to a gene: 8. Written as DNA, the CDR3 is TGTGCCAGCAGCCTCCAGGGACTAGCGAAATACAATGAGCAGTTCTTC. This translates into CASSLQGLAKYNEQFF.

The rearrangement joins TRBV19 to TRBJ1-2, with 10 bases lining up with TRBD1. Germline V gives CDR1 LNHDA, CDR2 SQIVND (reference sequence). CDR3 size: 18 residues. Germline trimming cut 2 bases from V and 1 base from J; bases unmatched to any gene: 10. The CDR3: CASSIRRDRGGGNYGYTF. For the CDR3, the DNA is TGTGCCAGTAGTATACGACGGGACAGGGGCGGAGGTAACTATGGCTACACCTTC.

V gene TRBV5-6 combines with J gene TRBJ1-2, with 7 nucleotides matching TRBD1. Germline V gene sequence: CDR1 SGHDT, CDR2 YYEEEE. The CDR3 is 14 residues long. V shed 1 base and J 4 bases; nucleotides not matched to a gene: 4. The CDR3 DNA reads as TGTGCCAGCAGCTTGAGGACAGGTTCCTATGGCTACACCTTC. It translates to CASSLRTGSYGYTF.

Concerning this clone itself: Sequence at one end of the junction differs from germline and may be a read error. This chain uses TRBV7-7 with TRBJ2-5; tentatively, D is TRBD2 (5 bases). Germline V CDR1 and CDR2: SSHAT, FNYEAQ (reference sequence). CDR3 length equals 15 residues. CDR3 loop: CASSFGAGLEETQYF. The CDR3 DNA sequence: TGTGCTAGCAGCTTCGGTGCGGGCCTGGAAGAGACCCAGTACTTC.

J is TRBJ1-6 and V is TRBV27, with no clear D. This CDR3 has 14 amino acids. Trimming took off 5 bases at V and 0 bases at J, with 5 bases between the two ends. Germline-derived CDR1 and CDR2 are MNHEY and SMNVEV (reference sequence). In DNA, the CDR3 is TGTGCCAGCAGTCCCGTCTCCTATAATTCACCCCTCCACTTT. This codes for CASSPVSYNSPLHF.

The chain joins TRBV18 to TRBJ1-1, with TRBD1 matching over 9 bases. CDR1 KGHSH and CDR2 LQKENI come from the germline V gene. The junction had 3 bases not matched to a gene; V was cut back by 2 bases and J by 2 bases. This CDR3 has 15 amino acids. The CDR3 nucleotides read TGTGCCAGCTCACCAGCGGGACAGGGAAACACTGAAGCTTTCTTT. It is translated as CASSPAGQGNTEAFF.

The sample holds one count of this clone. The chain couples TRBV4-1 to TRBJ2-3, with 7 bases lining up with TRBD2. Germline-derived CDR1 and CDR2 are MGHRA and YSYEKL. CDR3 length: 16 residues. Germline trimming cut 2 bases from V and 1 base from J; bases unmatched to any gene: 6. The CDR3 DNA sequence: TGCGCCAGCAGCCAAATGGGGGGGACTCGCACAGATACGCAGTATTTT. Protein sequence: CASSQMGGTRTDTQYF.

This clone was found a few times. The chain couples TRBV7-2 to TRBJ2-5, with TRBD1 matching 9 bases. Germline V gives CDR1 SGHTA, CDR2 FQGNSA. Trimming cost V 1 base and J 4 bases; bases outside gene matches: 4. The CDR3 covers 15 residues. The CDR3 spells CASSLVMDRGETQYF. CDR3 in DNA: TGTGCCAGCAGCTTAGTGATGGACAGGGGAGAGACCCAGTACTTC.

This clone appeared a few times. V usage is TRBV7-9 and J usage is TRBJ1-1, with TRBD1 matching 7 bases. CDR1 is SEHNR and CDR2 is FQNEAQ in the germline V gene (reference sequence). Losses at the gene ends were 4 bases for V and 6 bases for J; bases not matched to a gene: 2. The CDR3 contains 12 residues. The CDR3 spells CASSSQGAEAFF. The DNA for the CDR3 is TGTGCCAGCAGCTCCCAGGGGGCTGAAGCTTTCTTT. Supplemented by reference TRBV7-9 and TRBJ1-1, the full variable domain reads DTGVSQNPRHKITKRGQNVTFRCDPISEHNRLYWYRQTLGQGPEFLTYFQNEAQLEKSRLLSDRFSAERPKGSFSTLEIQRTEQGDSAMYLCASSSQGAEAFFGQGTRLTVV.

This rearrangement joins TRBV7-2 to TRBJ2-1, with 8 bases matching TRBD1. Germline V gene sequence: CDR1 SGHTA, CDR2 FQGNSA. This CDR3 is 17 amino acids long. J gave up 4 bases and V 5 bases, and 13 bases lay outside the gene matches. The CDR3, as DNA: TGTGCCAGCAGCCTCCTACGACAGGGGAGAGGATACAATGAGCAGTTCTTC. Its protein is CASSLLRQGRGYNEQFF.

The table lists this clone with a few counts. The chain uses TRBV14 and TRBJ2-4; D might be TRBD1 (5 bases). V was trimmed by 8 bases and J by 7 bases, leaving 15 bases between them. CDR1 and CDR2 (germline): SGHDN, FVKESK. This CDR3 is built from 13 residues. CDR3 coding DNA: TGTGCCAGCTCTTGGGGCCAGGGTAACATTCAGTACTTC. Amino acids: CASSWGQGNIQYF.

The chain has TRBV20-1 and TRBJ2-1; maybe TRBD2 (5 bases). Trimming cost V 3 bases and J 0 bases, with 12 bases left between them. This CDR3 is 15 amino acids long. Germline V lookup: CDR1 DFQATT, CDR2 SNEGSKA (reference sequence). CDR3 nucleotides: TGCAGTGCTAGTCTCCAGCGGAGCTCCTACAATGAGCAGTTCTTC. Translated, it gives CSASLQRSSYNEQFF.

The J gene is TRBJ2-5, the V gene TRBV12-5, with 8 positions matching TRBD1. This CDR3 is 14 amino acids long. Germline assignment: CDR1 LGHNT and CDR2 FRNRAP. V shed 2 bases and J 2 bases; nucleotides not matched to a gene: 1. The CDR3 spells CASGLTGGQETQYF. The CDR3 DNA reads TGTGCTAGTGGTTTGACAGGGGGGCAAGAGACCCAGTACTTC. The variable domain in full, completed from reference TRBV12-5 and TRBJ2-5, reads DARVTQTPRHKVTEMGQEVTMRCQPILGHNTVFWYRQTMMQGLELLAYFRNRAPLDDSGMPKDRFSAEMPDATLATLKIQPSEPRDSAVYFCASGLTGGQETQYFGPGTRLLVL.

This clone was counted between two and nine times. The rearrangement joins TRBV25-1 to TRBJ2-5, with 11 bases lining up with TRBD1. The CDR3 has 14 residues. Germline assignment: CDR1 MGHDK and CDR2 SYGVNS. The ends lost 8 bases at V and 5 bases at J; junction bases unmatched: 7. CDR3 DNA: TGTGCCAGCGTTATGGGACAGGGGGAGGAGACCCAGTACTTC. It is translated as CASVMGQGEETQYF.

V is TRBV5-1 and J is TRBJ1-2; 7 positions agree with TRBD1. V gave up 4 bases and J gave up 3 bases; unmatched junction bases: 3. This CDR3 comprises 13 residues. Germline V gives CDR1 SGHRS, CDR2 YFSETQ. CDR3 loop: CASSIGTDYGYTF. The DNA for the CDR3 is TGCGCCAGCAGCATCGGGACAGACTATGGCTACACCTTC.

The CDR3 sequence is CASSVMDRDANLHF. CDR3 coding DNA: TGTGCCAGCAGCGTAATGGACAGAGACGCGAACCTCCACTTT. This chain connects TRBV9 to TRBJ1-6; D may be TRBD1 (6 bases). Germline V lookup: CDR1 SGDLS, CDR2 YYNGEE. The CDR3 sequence is 14 residues long. Trimming removed 1 base from V and 15 bases from J, with 17 bases in between.

The genes are TRBV5-4 and TRBJ2-1; 7 nucleotides line up with TRBD2. V was clipped by 0 bases and J by 0 bases; unmatched bases: 9. Germline V lookup: CDR1 SGHNT, CDR2 YYREEE (reference sequence). This CDR3 spans 18 amino acids. This CDR3 reads CASSLGGRGTVSYNEQFF. CDR3 coding DNA: TGTGCCAGCAGCTTGGGAGGGCGGGGGACGGTCTCCTACAATGAGCAGTTCTTC.

The chain links TRBV19 to TRBJ1-1; tentative D call: TRBD1 (6 bases). Deletions cut 6 bases from V and 12 bases from J, with 20 bases between. Germline CDR1 is LNHDA and CDR2 is SQIVND (reference sequence). CDR3 length: 13 residues. The CDR3 coding sequence is TGTGCCAGTAGCAAAGGACAGCCCGGACCATCTTTCTTT. It specifies CASSKGQPGPSFF.

The gene calls are TRBV11-2 and TRBJ1-3, with unresolved D. CDR3 length: 15 amino acids. The germline V gene has CDR1 SGHAT and CDR2 FQNNGV. Trimming took 3 bases from V and 5 from J, leaving 14 bases between them. Here the CDR3 reads CASSFGLGVRNTIYF. The CDR3 DNA is TGTGCCAGCAGCTTTGGGCTCGGCGTGAGAAACACCATATATTTT.

CDR3 nucleotides: TGTGCCAGCAGCTCCGGGACAGGGCTCACAGATACGCAGTATTTT. Its protein product is CASSSGTGLTDTQYF. The chain employs TRBV7-3 and TRBJ2-3; 9 nucleotides align to TRBD1. Losses at the gene ends were 4 bases for V and 2 bases for J; bases not matched to a gene: 4. CDR1 and CDR2 (germline): SGHTA, FQGTGA. The length of the CDR3 is 15 residues.

The chain uses TRBV11-2 and TRBJ1-2; no clear D. CDR1 is SGHAT, CDR2 FQNNGV, per germline. The CDR3 covers 13 residues. The V and J ends lost 4 bases and 3 bases respectively, with 9 bases between them. CDR3 bases: TGTGCCAGCAGCTCGTACGGGGACTATGGCTACACCTTC. It yields the protein CASSSYGDYGYTF.

The chain is built from TRBV5-1 and TRBJ2-2; TRBD1 is a possible D gene (6 bases). CDR1 and CDR2 (germline): SGHRS, YFSETQ. V lost 1 base to trimming and J lost 2 bases, with 9 bases between them. The CDR3 has 15 residues. This chain's CDR3 is CASSLRQDNTGELFF. The DNA of the CDR3 is TGCGCCAGCAGCTTGCGACAGGATAACACCGGGGAGCTGTTTTTT.

A single count supports this clone. The chain is built from TRBV5-6 and TRBJ2-5; D may be TRBD1 (5 bases). CDR1 is SGHDT and CDR2 is YYEEEE in the germline V gene. Trimming removed 0 bases at V and 4 bases at J, with 10 bases between. The CDR3 spans 14 residues. In DNA form, the CDR3 reads TGTGCCAGCAGCTTGGGCAGGGCGGTAGAGACCCAGTACTTC. It encodes CASSLGRAVETQYF. The full variable domain, with the rest looked up from reference TRBV5-6 and TRBJ2-5, is DAGVTQSPTHLIKTRGQQVTLRCSPKSGHDTVSWYQQALGQGPQFIFQYYEEEERQRGNFPDRFSGHQFPNYSSELNVNALLLGDSALYLCASSLGRAVETQYFGPGTRLLVL.

The chain carries TRBV12-3 or TRBV12-4 and TRBJ1-1; TRBD1 matches at 8 bases. Germline trimming cut 3 bases from V and 11 bases from J; bases unmatched to any gene: 8. CDR3 length equals 13 residues. The CDR3 region is CASSFPDRARAFF. The CDR3 DNA is TGTGCCAGCAGTTTCCCGGACAGGGCACGGGCTTTCTTT.

The chain combines TRBV15 with TRBJ2-1, with TRBD2 matching 9 bases. The CDR3 covers 15 residues. V dropped 4 bases and J dropped 2; count of bases not matched to a gene: 3. Per germline, CDR1 LNHNV and CDR2 YYDKDF (reference sequence). DNA for the CDR3: TGTGCCACCAGCATCGCGGGGGGGCCCTACAATGAGCAGTTCTTC. Amino acid sequence: CATSIAGGPYNEQFF. Supplemented by reference TRBV15 and TRBJ2-1, the full variable domain reads DAMVIQNPRYQVTQFGKPVTLSCSQTLNHNVMYWYQQKSSQAPKLLFHYYDKDFNNEADTPDNFQSRRPNTSFCFLDIRSPGLGDTAMYLCATSIAGGPYNEQFFGPGTRLTVL.

By frequency in the sample, this clone is medium-sized. The rearrangement links TRBV12-5 to TRBJ2-7, with TRBD2 matching over 8 bases. The length of the CDR3 is 14 residues. The ends lost 8 bases at V and 6 bases at J; junction bases unmatched: 12. Per germline, CDR1 LGHNT and CDR2 FRNRAP. DNA of the CDR3: TGTGCTAGTATCCGTAGCAGCGGGAGCCTCGAGCAGTACTTC. Amino acids: CASIRSSGSLEQYF.

The chain uses TRBV7-2 and TRBJ2-3; possibly TRBD2 for D (6 bases). The germline V and J ends were trimmed by 5 bases and 0 bases, with 12 bases remaining between them. CDR1 is SGHTA, CDR2 FQGNSA, per germline. The CDR3 contains 15 residues. CDR3 coding DNA: TGTGCCAGCAGCCCCTACGGGGGAAGCACAGATACGCAGTATTTT. Protein: CASSPYGGSTDTQYF.